The clone carrying this T cell receptor (beta chain) was observed a few times. The target antigen is unknown. The record originates from a study of identical twins. Study-wide results and caveats: For cord blood, abundant beta clonotypes had fewer insertions, unlike memory repertoires, which showed none.

V shed 2 bases and J shed 13 bases, with 21 bases lying between them. The germline CDR1 and CDR2 sequences are LNHNV and YYDKDF (reference sequence). This CDR3 is 14 amino acids long. TCRdb re-called the 5' RACE reads with MiXCR, one entry per CDR3 protein. The repertoire includes just over 450,000 distinct CDR3 sequences, approximately 15% of them detected once, and over 0.5% sits in the top ten. The same sample was also used in a study of yellow fever vaccine responses in identical twins.

The TCR was taken from a woman younger than 30 in good health. The chain joins TRBV15 to TRBJ2-7; D gene ambiguous. The sequenced material came from CD4+ T cells sorted from blood. This CDR3 is CATSRRVGGAYTYF. DNA of the CDR3: TGTGCCACCAGCAGACGCGTTGGCGGAGCTTACACATACTTC.